A single TCR beta chain is shown here with its context. Its antigen is not known. The V and J ends lost 4 bases and 7 bases respectively, with 17 bases between them. The CDR3 runs to 15 residues. Per the germline V gene, CDR1 is SGHKS and CDR2 is YYEKEE (reference sequence). Sample-barcoded 5' priming and a J-beta primer mix drove a second PCR of roughly 6 to 12 cycles. TCRdb reprocessed the 5' RACE reads with MiXCR, giving one entry per CDR3 protein. The repertoire holds about 1,800,000 distinct CDR3 sequences, with roughly 28% as singletons. This entry comes from a study of blood T cells in healthy people across ages. Findings and caveats of the study: Unsorted PBMC input precluded a conclusive naive versus antigen-experienced comparison. There was no known CMV status for donors, so expanded clonotype changes were possibly confounded.

Peripheral blood was drawn, around 9.5 milliliters per donor. The rearrangement links TRBV5-5 to TRBJ2-2; no clear D. The sample consisted of blood. This clonotype originated in a woman aged 25 to 39 in good health. The CDR3 DNA sequence: TGTGCCAGCAGCCCCGCGCAAAGACGTGTCGGGGAGCTGTTTTTT. Its protein product is CASSPAQRRVGELFF.